This T cell receptor (beta chain) was retrieved from a study of blood T cell repertoires in COVID-19. Study-level background: There were acute and convalescent COVID-19 samples, and they came from the United States, Italy and Spain. T cells, B-cell-depleted T cells, or PBMCs provided the cDNA or gDNA that served as material.

In the authors' workflow: From reference gene primer amplification, estimates of nucleated cell counts were derived. The repertoire was sequenced with immunoSEQ multiplex PCR; TCRdb's copy has only in-frame clones and lacks some. V and J calls and clone size are those listed in that table; D and trimming were worked out from the DNA. The sample includes approximately 230,000 clones, 70% to 90% of them seen just once. Sequences were obtained from peripheral blood. The source of this sequence is a man aged 25 to 40 who had recovered from COVID-19.

CDR3 residues: CASSSAVKDTQYF. CDR3 nucleotides: TGTGCCAGCAGCTCCGCAGTTAAGGATACGCAGTATTTT. The J gene is TRBJ2-3, the V gene TRBV7-9; D gene ambiguous. V was pared by 4 bases and J by 6 bases, with 11 bases between. Germline CDR1 is SEHNR and CDR2 is FQNEAQ (reference sequence). This CDR3 is built from 13 residues.